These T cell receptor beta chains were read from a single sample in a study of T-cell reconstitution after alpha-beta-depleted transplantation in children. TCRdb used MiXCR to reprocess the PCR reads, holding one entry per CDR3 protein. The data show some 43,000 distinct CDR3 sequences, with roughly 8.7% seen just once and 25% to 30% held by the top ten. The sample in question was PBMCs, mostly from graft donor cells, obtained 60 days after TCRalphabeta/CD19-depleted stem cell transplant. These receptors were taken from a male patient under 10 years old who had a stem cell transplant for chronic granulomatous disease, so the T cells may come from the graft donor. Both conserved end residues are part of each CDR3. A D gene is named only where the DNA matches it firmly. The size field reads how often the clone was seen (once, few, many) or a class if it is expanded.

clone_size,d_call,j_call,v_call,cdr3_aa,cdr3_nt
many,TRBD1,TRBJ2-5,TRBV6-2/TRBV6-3,CASSYGVWQGEHQETQYF,TGTGCCAGCAGTTACGGGGTCTGGCAGGGGGAGCACCAAGAGACCCAGTACTTC
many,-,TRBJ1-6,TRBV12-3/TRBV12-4,CASRARAGSGSPLHF,TGTGCCAGCAGAGCGCGGGCAGGGTCGGGTTCACCCCTCCACTTT
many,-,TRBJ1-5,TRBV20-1,CSASVGVQPQHF,TGCAGTGCTAGTGTGGGGGTTCAGCCCCAGCATTTT
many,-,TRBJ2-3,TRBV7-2,CASSLGGGRSDTQYF,TGTGCCAGCAGCTTAGGGGGCGGGCGATCCGATACGCAGTATTTT
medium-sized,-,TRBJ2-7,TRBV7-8,CASSFRTGPSYEQYF,TGTGCCAGCAGCTTCAGGACGGGACCTTCCTACGAGCAGTACTTC
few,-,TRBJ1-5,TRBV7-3,CASRTDASNQPQHF,TGTGCCAGCCGGACGGACGCTAGCAATCAGCCCCAGCATTTT
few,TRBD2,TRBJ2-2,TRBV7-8,CASSSVAGGPGGELFF,TGTGCCAGCAGCTCAGTAGCGGGAGGGCCAGGAGGGGAGCTGTTTTTT
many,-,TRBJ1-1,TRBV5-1,CASSLVRDINTEAFF,TGCGCCAGCAGCTTGGTTCGCGATATAAACACTGAAGCTTTCTTT
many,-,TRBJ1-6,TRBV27,CASSLKVHLGSPLHF,TGTGCCAGCAGTTTAAAAGTACACCTTGGGTCACCCCTCCACTTT